This T cell receptor (beta chain) was sequenced during a study of T cell responses to AZD1222 COVID-19 vaccine (dated by TCRdb to the early 2020s). With respect to the entire study: A total of approximately 240 trial participants underwent TCR sequencing, of whom 200 to 220 received two doses of AZD1222 and some 25 received two doses of the MenACWY control vaccine. Trial participants were enrolled by age into 18-55, 56-69 and 70-plus year subgroups, with around 150, 28 and 57 TCR-sequenced participants respectively.

A distance of 8 bases separates the germline ends of V and J, which lose 1 base and 0 bases respectively. The germline V gene gives CDR1 as SGHVS and CDR2 as FNYEAQ. The CDR3, from cysteine to phenylalanine, totals 15 residues. Only the CDR3 portion is preserved as DNA: 45 bases, with reading frame beginning at the first base. This specimen's time point label, interpreted: about 28 days (+/-7) after the second vaccine dose. Because spike-specific TCR depth and breadth did not differ between the two schedules, AZD1222 recipients who got a second dose at roughly 4 weeks were pooled with those who got a second dose at roughly 12 weeks. The vaccinee samples were drawn from two UK trials, COV001 and COV002, one of which was a single-blind randomized controlled phase 2/3 trial testing AZD1222 (ChAdOx1 nCoV-19) in healthy adults. Trial participant PBMC samples were collected at day 0 and day 28 after the second dose for TCRbeta chain sequencing.

This clone has a single count. Its antigen remains undetermined. No quality values exist for individual bases; no much larger clone is one base distant. What the study reported, not specific to this receptor: Conclusions about previously exposed vaccinees are limited, since just a handful of AZD1222 recipients were seropositive for SARS-CoV-2 at baseline. Participants were mostly white British and included more females than males, and it was suggested by the authors that clonal diversity may have been underestimated. After two AZD1222 doses, both the breadth and the depth of spike-specific TCRs were significantly higher than at day 0 and than in MenACWY recipients. No day 14 peak-response samples were available, so repertoires were characterized only after the peak T cell response. CD4 TCRs associated with the vaccine covered the entire spike protein, and the dominant responses were in regions 160-218 and 743-854. Reportedly, close to half of the unique spike-specific TCRs recognized epitopes lying outside the regions that are mutated in the B.1.351 and B.1.1.7 variants. The 56-69-year group was small, and its depth increase did not reach significance, likely because of low power.

The CDR3 regions of human TCRbeta chains were analyzed by immunosequencing. Under the source paper's analysis protocol: Repertoire TCRs were checked for matches against a reference library of SARS-CoV-2-specific TCRs that had been generated using the MIRA antigen-specificity platform. Breadth meant the fraction of unique TCRs that were SARS-CoV-2-associated, whereas depth meant the fraction of total T cells that were SARS-CoV-2-associated. Using the MIRA data, every spike-specific TCR was mapped to the spike region that the TCR reacted to and assigned to either a CD4 or a CD8 class. Log10-transformed breadth and depth values were compared by one-way ANOVA with Sidak's multiple comparisons tests. TCRdb provides this immuneACCESS table in a form limited to in-frame rearrangements. Some clones are lacking; in checked studies, under half of them reflect an unresolved V gene, and why the rest are absent is not known. For V, J and clone size, that table is used; D and trimming come from the DNA. The sample table lists about 110,000 clones, roughly 89% of them with a count of one. Of the sample, around 14% falls within the top ten clones.

The sequencing used peripheral blood, collected 28 days after the second AZD1222 dose. The V gene is TRBV7-6 and the J gene is TRBJ2-3; the D gene cannot be resolved reliably. This receptor was obtained from an adult who received the AZD1222 COVID-19 vaccine. This receptor carries the CDR3 CASSLVPTSTDTQYF. The DNA sequence is as follows: TGTGCCAGCAGCTTAGTCCCGACTAGCACAGATACGCAGTATTTT.